Each of the 29 T cell receptor beta chains below was sequenced from the same sample in a study of shared clonotypes between healthy human individuals (dated by TCRdb to 2019 to 2021). CD8 naive samples consisted of CD45RO-negative cells that were positively selected for CCR7, yielding a CD45RA+CCR7+ population without TemRA cells. Receptors were amplified or captured by the immunoSEQ multiplex PCR assay. TCRdb mirrors the immuneACCESS table, restricted to in-frame sequences. Some clones are absent from its copies; in checked studies, under half trace to an unresolved V gene, and the reason for the others is unknown. Within this sample are about 2.1 million clones, with about 94% of them counted one time only. Of the sample, about 1.6% falls within the top ten clones. Material: naive CD8+ T cells from PBMCs. Sample cell subset or site, as interpreted from the label and publication: CD45RA+CCR7+. The receptors were sampled from a man between 18 and 29 years old in good health. Some clones in this sample may be carry-over from other donors' samples.

Here the CDR3 DNA reads TGTGCCAGCAGCGACCCGGGAGAGCAGTTCTTC. It encodes CASSDPGEQFF. The rearrangement uses TRBV9 and TRBJ2-1; possibly TRBD2 for D (5 bases). Germline V gene sequence: CDR1 SGDLS, CDR2 YYNGEE. CDR3 length equals 11 residues. V lost 3 bases to trimming and J lost 10 bases, with 8 bases between them.

Regarding this clone: In the same sample, other DNA sequences code for this CDR3. The rearrangement joins TRBV19 to TRBJ2-7; D uncertain. The germline V gene has CDR1 LNHDA and CDR2 SQIVND (reference sequence). The CDR3 covers 13 residues. With 5 bases removed from V and 1 base from J, the gap between germline ends came to 9 bases. CDR3 loop: CASSSGISYEQYF. In nucleotides, the CDR3 is TGTGCCAGTAGTTCTGGAATTTCCTACGAGCAGTACTTC.

The genes are TRBV5-6 and TRBJ1-1; possibly TRBD1 for D (6 bases). The CDR3 runs 13 residues. V shed 4 bases and J shed 5 bases, with 12 bases lying between them. The germline V gene encodes CDR1 SGHDT and CDR2 YYEEEE. The DNA for the CDR3 is TGTGCCAGCAGCCCGAGGGGGTGGACTGAAGCTTTCTTT. Translation: CASSPRGWTEAFF. The full variable domain, its missing parts supplied by reference TRBV5-6 and TRBJ1-1, is DAGVTQSPTHLIKTRGQQVTLRCSPKSGHDTVSWYQQALGQGPQFIFQYYEEEERQRGNFPDRFSGHQFPNYSSELNVNALLLGDSALYLCASSPRGWTEAFFGQGTRLTVV.

The CDR3 here is CASLGTGEEYEQYF. The DNA for the CDR3 is TGTGCCAGTCTGGGGACAGGGGAGGAATACGAGCAGTACTTC. This chain connects TRBV19 to TRBJ2-7, with TRBD1 matching over 10 bases. The CDR3 sequence is 14 residues long. J lost 4 bases, V lost 8 bases, and 8 bases had no gene match. The germline CDR1 and CDR2 sequences are LNHDA and SQIVND (reference sequence).

This chain uses TRBV7-9 with TRBJ2-5, with 8 bases matching TRBD1. V shed 2 bases, J shed 2 bases, and the junction held 4 bases outside the gene matches. Germline V gene lookup returns CDR1 SEHNR and CDR2 FQNEAQ (reference sequence). The CDR3 runs to 15 residues. The CDR3 DNA follows: TGTGCCAGCAGCTTAAGACAGGGGAGTCAAGAGACCCAGTACTTC. As protein: CASSLRQGSQETQYF.

J is TRBJ2-7 and V is TRBV13, with TRBD2 as a possible D gene (6 bases). This CDR3 is built from 15 residues. V was pared by 0 bases and J by 1 base, with 10 bases between. Germline-derived CDR1 and CDR2 are PRHDT and FYEKMQ (reference sequence). This CDR3 is CASSLGAGTSYEQYF. The CDR3 coding sequence is TGTGCCAGCAGCTTAGGTGCTGGGACTTCCTACGAGCAGTACTTC.

The chain links TRBV9 to TRBJ2-7, with D possibly being TRBD2 (7 bases). V was cut by 3 bases and J by 0 bases, with 19 bases left in between. The CDR3 runs 17 residues. CDR1 is SGDLS and CDR2 is YYNGEE in the germline V gene. The CDR3 region is CASSANGGAASSYEQYF. CDR3 sequence (DNA): TGTGCCAGCAGCGCAAATGGGGGGGCAGCCAGCTCCTACGAGCAGTACTTC.

V is TRBV19 and J is TRBJ2-7, with D possibly TRBD1 on 6 matching bases. CDR3 length: 13 residues. Trimming pared 6 bases from V and 7 bases from J, leaving 16 bases between. CDR1 LNHDA and CDR2 SQIVND come from the germline V gene (reference sequence). The CDR3 protein is CASRRSGEGEQYF. DNA for the CDR3: TGTGCCAGTAGAAGGTCAGGGGAAGGAGAGCAGTACTTC. Supplemented by reference TRBV19 and TRBJ2-7, the full variable domain reads DGGITQSPKYLFRKEGQNVTLSCEQNLNHDAMYWYRQDPGQGLRLIYYSQIVNDFQKGDIAEGYSVSREKKESFPLTVTSAQKNPTAFYLCASRRSGEGEQYFGPGTRLTVT.

The chain combines TRBV29-1 with TRBJ1-2; D possibly corresponds to TRBD1 (6 bases). Trimming removed 3 bases at V and 8 bases at J, with 19 bases between. The CDR3 is made up of 14 amino acids. From germline, CDR1 is SQVTM and CDR2 ANQGSEA. The CDR3: CSVDRVGGQYGYTF. In nucleotides, the CDR3 is TGCAGCGTTGACAGGGTCGGGGGACAATACGGCTACACCTTC.

The genes are TRBV4-1 and TRBJ2-5; no clear D. Germline loops: CDR1 MGHRA, CDR2 YSYEKL. V was clipped by 4 bases and J by 5 bases, with 14 bases between them. The CDR3 contains 14 residues. DNA for the CDR3: TGCGCCAGCAGCCCGATTGGGCCCGCGGAGACCCAGTACTTC. Residues: CASSPIGPAETQYF.

The V and J genes are TRBV11-2 and TRBJ2-1; TRBD2 matches 7 bases. The CDR3 runs to 15 residues. J gave up 8 bases and V 5 bases, and 12 bases lay outside the gene matches. From germline, CDR1 is SGHAT and CDR2 FQNNGV. The CDR3 is CASSLSRAGWHEQFF. The CDR3 coding sequence is TGTGCCAGCAGCCTTTCGAGAGCGGGATGGCATGAGCAGTTCTTC.

The V and J genes are TRBV6-6 and TRBJ2-7, with D perhaps TRBD1 or TRBD2 (6 bases each). Germline loops: CDR1 MNHNY, CDR2 SVGAGI (reference sequence). V was trimmed by 5 bases and J by 5 bases, leaving 16 bases between them. The CDR3 contains 14 residues. The chain's CDR3 is CASSRGVRVDEQYF. CDR3 bases: TGTGCCAGCAGTAGGGGGGTCAGGGTTGACGAGCAGTACTTC.

The rearrangement joins TRBV28 to TRBJ1-1; 8 bases match TRBD1. Germline trimming cut 5 bases from V and 1 base from J; bases unmatched to any gene: 12. Per germline, CDR1 MDHEN and CDR2 SYDVKM. This CDR3 region has 17 residues. CDR3 DNA: TGTGCCAGCAGTCCCCGGACAGGGATAGCATGGAACACTGAAGCTTTCTTT. It translates to CASSPRTGIAWNTEAFF.

The CDR3 spells CASSSRTSGYNEQFF. The CDR3 region has the DNA TGTGCCAGCAGTTCCCGTACTAGCGGTTACAATGAGCAGTTCTTC. The gene calls are TRBV11-3 and TRBJ2-1; 8 positions match TRBD2. The CDR3 loop spans 15 amino acids. From germline, CDR1 is SGHNT and CDR2 YENEEA. J gave up 4 bases and V 6 bases, and 8 bases lay outside the gene matches.

The J gene is TRBJ2-3, the V gene TRBV9; 7 positions agree with TRBD1. The CDR3 loop spans 15 amino acids. Per the germline V gene, CDR1 is SGDLS and CDR2 is YYNGEE. Trimming removed 4 bases from V and 2 bases from J; junction bases left unmatched: 7. CDR3 sequence: CASSSVGGFTDTQYF. CDR3 sequence (DNA): TGTGCCAGCAGCTCAGTAGGGGGCTTCACAGATACGCAGTATTTT.

Turning to this clone: The same CDR3 is also encoded by other DNA sequences in this sample. This chain joins TRBV7-9 and TRBJ2-5, with TRBD2 matching over 8 bases. This CDR3 comprises 15 residues. Germline loops: CDR1 SEHNR, CDR2 FQNEAQ (reference sequence). V gave up 1 base and J gave up 5 bases; unmatched junction bases: 6. The CDR3 reads CASSLGGLAGETQYF. As DNA, the CDR3 is TGTGCCAGCAGCTTAGGCGGACTAGCAGGGGAGACCCAGTACTTC.

This rearrangement joins TRBV6-5 to TRBJ1-5, with a possible D match to TRBD1 (5 bases). The germline CDR1 and CDR2 sequences are MNHEY and SVGAGI. V was clipped by 6 bases and J by 0 bases, with 9 bases between them. This CDR3 region has 14 residues. The CDR3 DNA reads TGTGCCAGCAGCACGGGACTTAGCAATCAGCCCCAGCATTTT. Protein product: CASSTGLSNQPQHF.

The V and J genes are TRBV19 and TRBJ2-1; D possibly corresponds to TRBD1 (5 bases). There are 12 residues in the CDR3. CDR1 LNHDA and CDR2 SQIVND come from the germline V gene (reference sequence). Trimming cost V 5 bases and J 10 bases, with 12 bases left between them. In nucleotides, the CDR3 is TGTGCCAGTAGTCCAGGGATTGTCGAGCAGTTCTTC. It specifies CASSPGIVEQFF. Complete variable domain (other parts from reference TRBV19 and TRBJ2-1): DGGITQSPKYLFRKEGQNVTLSCEQNLNHDAMYWYRQDPGQGLRLIYYSQIVNDFQKGDIAEGYSVSREKKESFPLTVTSAQKNPTAFYLCASSPGIVEQFFGPGTRLTVL.

CDR3 amino acids: CASSYSPYGDRPYEQYF. CDR3 DNA: TGTGCCAGCAGCTACTCACCCTATGGGGACAGACCCTACGAGCAGTACTTC. The genes are TRBV27 and TRBJ2-7, with TRBD1 identical over 7 bases. The CDR3 extends over 17 amino acids. From germline, CDR1 is MNHEY and CDR2 SMNVEV (reference sequence). V lost 6 bases and J lost 2; bases outside the gene matches: 16.

The chain links TRBV7-9 to TRBJ2-1, with 7 bases matching TRBD2. Germline-derived CDR1 and CDR2 are SEHNR and FQNEAQ (reference sequence). The CDR3 is made up of 15 amino acids. J lost 7 bases, V lost 5 bases, and 11 bases had no gene match. Here the CDR3 DNA reads TGTGCCAGCAGCCCTGGACTAGGGGCTGAAAATGAGCAGTTCTTC. Amino acids: CASSPGLGAENEQFF.

The chain is built from TRBV7-9 and TRBJ2-2; a possible D gene is TRBD1 (6 bases). Trimming took off 6 bases at V and 4 bases at J, with 18 bases between the two ends. The CDR3 extends over 16 amino acids. In germline, CDR1 is SEHNR, CDR2 FQNEAQ (reference sequence). The CDR3 nucleotides read TGTGCCAGCAGAGGGTCGGGACAACCTGTCACCGGGGAGCTGTTTTTT. Protein sequence: CASRGSGQPVTGELFF. The entire variable domain, with the rest obtained from reference TRBV7-9 and TRBJ2-2, is as follows: DTGVSQNPRHKITKRGQNVTFRCDPISEHNRLYWYRQTLGQGPEFLTYFQNEAQLEKSRLLSDRFSAERPKGSFSTLEIQRTEQGDSAMYLCASRGSGQPVTGELFFGEGSRLTVL.

This chain connects TRBV7-6 to TRBJ2-7; TRBD2 matches 10 bases. The CDR3 contains 16 residues. V lost 1 base, J lost 2 bases, and 5 bases stayed unmatched. The germline V gene has CDR1 SGHVS and CDR2 FNYEAQ. The CDR3 bases are TGTGCCAGCAGCTTAGTGGCTAGCGGGAGAGCCTACGAGCAGTACTTC. It is translated as CASSLVASGRAYEQYF. Based on the CDR3 plus reference TRBV7-6 and TRBJ2-7, the full variable domain is GAGVSQSPRYKVTKRGQDVALRCDPISGHVSLYWYRQALGQGPEFLTYFNYEAQQDKSGLPNDRFSAERPEGSISTLTIQRTEQRDSAMYRCASSLVASGRAYEQYFGPGTRLTVT.

V and J are TRBV4-2 and TRBJ1-1, with 10 bases aligning to TRBD1. The CDR3 loop spans 16 amino acids. Germline CDR1 reads LGHNA; CDR2 reads YNFKEQ. Trimming took 0 bases from V and 5 from J; bases not matched to a gene: 6. The CDR3 sequence is CASSQDQGTGATEAFF. The CDR3 nucleotides are TGTGCCAGCAGCCAAGATCAGGGGACAGGGGCAACTGAAGCTTTCTTT.

V is TRBV6-5 and J is TRBJ2-5; perhaps D is TRBD1 or TRBD2 (5 bases each). The ends were cut back, 2 bases at V and 1 base at J, with 11 bases in the middle. Germline assignment: CDR1 MNHEY and CDR2 SVGAGI. The CDR3 spans 15 residues. DNA for the CDR3: TGTGCCAGCAGTTACGTCGGGGCAGTCCAAGAGACCCAGTACTTC. It specifies CASSYVGAVQETQYF.

The chain links TRBV7-9 to TRBJ1-3; D possibly corresponds to TRBD1 (6 bases). Germline CDR1 reads SEHNR; CDR2 reads FQNEAQ (reference sequence). V was trimmed by 5 bases and J by 2 bases, leaving 22 bases between them. This CDR3 comprises 18 residues. CDR3 sequence (DNA): TGTGCCAGCAGCAATCGTGCACGAGGACAGAAGGCTGGAAACACCATATATTTT. It specifies CASSNRARGQKAGNTIYF.

As concerns this clone: At the DNA level, this CDR3 is encoded by other sequences in the same sample as well. This chain uses TRBV15 with TRBJ2-2; D is unresolved. The germline V gene encodes CDR1 LNHNV and CDR2 YYDKDF (reference sequence). V was cut by 1 base and J by 0 bases, with 3 bases left in between. The CDR3 is 14 amino acids. The chain's CDR3 is CATSRASNTGELFF. The CDR3 coding sequence is TGTGCCACCAGCAGAGCATCGAACACCGGGGAGCTGTTTTTT.

This chain joins TRBV19 and TRBJ1-1; D perhaps matches TRBD1 (5 bases). Trimming left V 7 bases short and J 1 base short, with 16 bases between. The germline gives CDR1 LNHDA, CDR2 SQIVND (reference sequence). This CDR3 contains 15 residues. CDR3 in DNA: TGTGCCAGTACCCTGGGGCGTTCGGCGAACACTGAAGCTTTCTTT. This encodes CASTLGRSANTEAFF.

This clone appeared once. The chain has TRBV28 and TRBJ1-6; no definite D call. The germline V and J ends were trimmed by 2 bases and 8 bases, with 7 bases remaining between them. The CDR3 consists of 13 residues. CDR1 is MDHEN and CDR2 is SYDVKM in the germline V gene. This CDR3 reads CASSLVGYSPLHF. DNA of the CDR3: TGTGCCAGCAGTTTAGTCGGGTATTCACCCCTCCACTTT.

The genes are TRBV13 and TRBJ1-3; the match to TRBD1 covers 9 bases. In germline, CDR1 is PRHDT, CDR2 FYEKMQ (reference sequence). V was clipped by 5 bases and J by 2 bases; unmatched bases: 4. CDR3 length: 15 amino acids. The chain's CDR3 is CASSPQGAPGNTIYF. CDR3 in DNA: TGTGCCAGCAGCCCACAGGGGGCGCCTGGAAACACCATATATTTT.